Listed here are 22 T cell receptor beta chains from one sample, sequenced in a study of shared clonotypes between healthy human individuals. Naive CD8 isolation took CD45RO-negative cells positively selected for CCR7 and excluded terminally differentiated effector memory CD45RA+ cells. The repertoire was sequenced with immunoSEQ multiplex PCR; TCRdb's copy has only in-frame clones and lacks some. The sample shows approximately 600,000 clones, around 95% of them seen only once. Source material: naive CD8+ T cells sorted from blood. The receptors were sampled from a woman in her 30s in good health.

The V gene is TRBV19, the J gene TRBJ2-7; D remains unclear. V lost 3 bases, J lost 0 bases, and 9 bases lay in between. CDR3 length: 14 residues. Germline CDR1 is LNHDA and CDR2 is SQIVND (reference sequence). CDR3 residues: CASSMRVLSYEQYF. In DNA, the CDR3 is TGTGCCAGTAGTATGCGCGTTCTCTCCTACGAGCAGTACTTC.

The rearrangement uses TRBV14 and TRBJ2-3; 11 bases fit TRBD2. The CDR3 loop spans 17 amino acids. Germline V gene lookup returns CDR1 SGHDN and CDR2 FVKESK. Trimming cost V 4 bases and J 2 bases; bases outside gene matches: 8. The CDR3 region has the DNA TGTGCCAGCAGCCGAGAGCCGGGACTAGCGGCCACAGATACGCAGTATTTT. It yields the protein CASSREPGLAATDTQYF.

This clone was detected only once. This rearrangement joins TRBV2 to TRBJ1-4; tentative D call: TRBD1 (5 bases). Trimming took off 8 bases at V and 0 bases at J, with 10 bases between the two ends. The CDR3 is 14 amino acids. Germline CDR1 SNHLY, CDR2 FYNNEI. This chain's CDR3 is CASRTGATNEKLFF. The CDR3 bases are TGTGCCAGCCGGACGGGGGCAACTAATGAAAAACTGTTTTTT. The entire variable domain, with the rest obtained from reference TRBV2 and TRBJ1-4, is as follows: EPEVTQTPSHQVTQMGQEVILRCVPISNHLYFYWYRQILGQKVEFLVSFYNNEISEKSEIFDDQFSVERPDGSNFTLKIRSTKLEDSAMYFCASRTGATNEKLFFGSGTQLSVL.

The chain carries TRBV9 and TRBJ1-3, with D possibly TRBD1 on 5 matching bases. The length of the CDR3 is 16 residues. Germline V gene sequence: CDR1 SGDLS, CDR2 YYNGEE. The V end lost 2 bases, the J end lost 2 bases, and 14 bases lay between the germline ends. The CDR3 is CASSVYRTPTGNTIYF. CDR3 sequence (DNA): TGTGCCAGCAGCGTGTACAGGACACCAACTGGAAACACCATATATTTT. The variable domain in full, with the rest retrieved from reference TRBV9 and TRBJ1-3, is DSGVTQTPKHLITATGQRVTLRCSPRSGDLSVYWYQQSLDQGLQFLIQYYNGEERAKGNILERFSAQQFPDLHSELNLSSLELGDSALYFCASSVYRTPTGNTIYFGEGSWLTVV.

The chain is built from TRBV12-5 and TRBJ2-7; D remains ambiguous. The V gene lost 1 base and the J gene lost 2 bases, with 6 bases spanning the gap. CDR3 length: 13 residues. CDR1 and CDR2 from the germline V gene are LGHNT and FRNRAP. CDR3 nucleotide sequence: TGTGCTAGTGGTTTGGACCTCCCCTACGAGCAGTACTTC. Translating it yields CASGLDLPYEQYF.

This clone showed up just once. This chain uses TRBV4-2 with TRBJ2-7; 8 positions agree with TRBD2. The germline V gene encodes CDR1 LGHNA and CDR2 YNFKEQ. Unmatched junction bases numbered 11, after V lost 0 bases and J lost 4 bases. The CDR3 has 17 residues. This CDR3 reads CASSQESGGRSVYEQYF. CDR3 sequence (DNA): TGTGCCAGCAGCCAAGAGAGCGGGGGAAGAAGTGTGTACGAGCAGTACTTC.

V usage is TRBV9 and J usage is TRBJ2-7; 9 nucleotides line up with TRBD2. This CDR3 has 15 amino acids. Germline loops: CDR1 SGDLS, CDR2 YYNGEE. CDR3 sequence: CAYRRGGRAPSEQYF. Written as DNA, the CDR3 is TGTGCTTACCGGAGGGGCGGGAGGGCACCCAGCGAGCAGTACTTC.

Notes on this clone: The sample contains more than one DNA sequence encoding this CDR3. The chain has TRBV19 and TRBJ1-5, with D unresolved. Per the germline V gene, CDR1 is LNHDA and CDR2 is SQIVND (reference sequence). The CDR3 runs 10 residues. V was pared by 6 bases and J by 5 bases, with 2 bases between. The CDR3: CASRDQPQHF. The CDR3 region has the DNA TGTGCCAGTAGGGATCAGCCCCAGCATTTT.

In nucleotides, the CDR3 is TGTGCCAGTAGGGGGGCGCGAAATACGGCCGAGGGTCAGCCCCAGCATTTT. As protein: CASRGARNTAEGQPQHF. J is TRBJ1-5 and V is TRBV19; weak D call: TRBD1 (6 bases). Trimming took off 6 bases at V and 6 bases at J, with 24 bases between the two ends. Germline CDR1 and CDR2: LNHDA and SQIVND (reference sequence). CDR3 length equals 17 residues.

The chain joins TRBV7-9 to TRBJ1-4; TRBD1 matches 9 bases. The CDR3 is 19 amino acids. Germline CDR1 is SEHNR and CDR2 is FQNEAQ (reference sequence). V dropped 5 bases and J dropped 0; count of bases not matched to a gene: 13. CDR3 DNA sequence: TGTGCCAGCAGCCCAATCCGGGACAGGGTGGCCACAACTAATGAAAAACTGTTTTTT. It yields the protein CASSPIRDRVATTNEKLFF.

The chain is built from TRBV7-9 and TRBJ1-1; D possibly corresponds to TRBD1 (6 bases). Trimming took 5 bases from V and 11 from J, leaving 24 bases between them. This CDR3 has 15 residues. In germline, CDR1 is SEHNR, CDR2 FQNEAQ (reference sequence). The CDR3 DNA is TGTGCCAGCAGCCCAGCGCCTCGGGCAGGGGAGTTCGCTTTCTTT. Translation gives CASSPAPRAGEFAFF.

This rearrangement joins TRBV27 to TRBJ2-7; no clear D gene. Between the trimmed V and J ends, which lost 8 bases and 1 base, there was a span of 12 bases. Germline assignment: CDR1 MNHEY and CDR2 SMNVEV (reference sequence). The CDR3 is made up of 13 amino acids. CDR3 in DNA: TGTGCCAGCGGGCGGCTGCGATCCTACGAGCAGTACTTC. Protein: CASGRLRSYEQYF.

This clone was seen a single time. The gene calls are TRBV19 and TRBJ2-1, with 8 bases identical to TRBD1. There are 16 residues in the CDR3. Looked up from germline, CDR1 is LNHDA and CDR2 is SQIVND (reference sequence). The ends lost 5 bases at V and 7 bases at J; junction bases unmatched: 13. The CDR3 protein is CASSQMPGQGGNEQFF. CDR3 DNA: TGTGCCAGTAGTCAAATGCCCGGACAGGGAGGAAATGAGCAGTTCTTC.

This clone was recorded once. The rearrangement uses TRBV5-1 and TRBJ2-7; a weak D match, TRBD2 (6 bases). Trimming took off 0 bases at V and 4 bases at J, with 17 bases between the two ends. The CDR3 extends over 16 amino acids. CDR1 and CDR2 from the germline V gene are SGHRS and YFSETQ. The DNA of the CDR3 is TGCGCCAGCAGCTTGGACTTAATGAGGGAGGAGTACGAGCAGTACTTC. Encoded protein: CASSLDLMREEYEQYF.

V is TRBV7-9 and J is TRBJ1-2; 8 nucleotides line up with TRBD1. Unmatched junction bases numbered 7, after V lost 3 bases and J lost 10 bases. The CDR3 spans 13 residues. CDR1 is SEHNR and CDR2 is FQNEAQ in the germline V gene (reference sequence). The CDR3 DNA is TGTGCCAGCAGCTTCGGACAGGGTGCTACCTACACCTTC. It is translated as CASSFGQGATYTF.

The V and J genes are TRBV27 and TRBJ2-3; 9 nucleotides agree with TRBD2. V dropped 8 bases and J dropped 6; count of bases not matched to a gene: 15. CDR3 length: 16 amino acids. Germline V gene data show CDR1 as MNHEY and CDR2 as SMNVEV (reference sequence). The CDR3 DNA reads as TGTGCCAGCCAATTAGGGACTAGCACTTCGTGGGATACGCAGTATTTT. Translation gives CASQLGTSTSWDTQYF.

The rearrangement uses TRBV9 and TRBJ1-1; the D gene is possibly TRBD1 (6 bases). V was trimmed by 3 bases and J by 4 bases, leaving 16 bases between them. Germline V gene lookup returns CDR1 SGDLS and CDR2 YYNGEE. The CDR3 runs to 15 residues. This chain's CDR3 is CASSAALGGLTEAFF. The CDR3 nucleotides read TGTGCCAGCAGCGCGGCCCTCGGGGGGCTCACTGAAGCTTTCTTT.

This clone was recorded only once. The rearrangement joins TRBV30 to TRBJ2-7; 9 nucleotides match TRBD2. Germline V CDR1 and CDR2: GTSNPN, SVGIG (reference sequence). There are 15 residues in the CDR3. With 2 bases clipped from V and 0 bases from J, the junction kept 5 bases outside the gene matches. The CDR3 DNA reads TGTGCCTGGAGTAGCGGAGCGGGAGGCTCCTACGAGCAGTACTTC. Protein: CAWSSGAGGSYEQYF.

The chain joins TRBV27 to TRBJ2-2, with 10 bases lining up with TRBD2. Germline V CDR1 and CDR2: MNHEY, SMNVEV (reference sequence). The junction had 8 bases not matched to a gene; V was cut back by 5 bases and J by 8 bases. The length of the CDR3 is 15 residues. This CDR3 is CASSNLASGRGELFF. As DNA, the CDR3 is TGTGCCAGCAGTAACCTAGCTAGCGGGAGAGGGGAGCTGTTTTTT.

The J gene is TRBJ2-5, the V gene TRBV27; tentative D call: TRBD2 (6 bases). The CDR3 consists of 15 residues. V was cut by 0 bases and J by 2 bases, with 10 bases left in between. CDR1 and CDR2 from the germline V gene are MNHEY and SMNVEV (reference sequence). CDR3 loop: CASSLSIAEQETQYF. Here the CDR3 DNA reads TGTGCCAGCAGTTTATCCATAGCGGAACAAGAGACCCAGTACTTC.

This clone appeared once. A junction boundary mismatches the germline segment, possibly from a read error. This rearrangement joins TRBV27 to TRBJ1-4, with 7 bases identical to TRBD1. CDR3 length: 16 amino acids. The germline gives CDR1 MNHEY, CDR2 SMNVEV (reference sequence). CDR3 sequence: CASSAWTGGTGEELFF. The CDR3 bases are TGTGCCAGCAGTGCGTGGACAGGAGGTACCGGTGAAGAACTGTTTTTT.

The CDR3 DNA reads as TGTGCCAGCAGTCACGACCAGCCTCAGCGGGAGGGCCTCTACAATGAGCAGTTCTTC. Residues: CASSHDQPQREGLYNEQFF. V gene TRBV28 combines with J gene TRBJ2-1; 10 nucleotides line up with TRBD2. From germline, CDR1 is MDHEN and CDR2 SYDVKM. V lost 5 bases and J lost 3; bases outside the gene matches: 16. The CDR3 has 19 residues.